This TCR beta chain was sequenced during a study of T cell repertoires in cytomegalovirus infection. Across the whole study: The authors used CMV epitopes that were HLA-C-restricted (recently identified) and HLA-B-restricted (well studied). A matching HLA type, together with CMV infection, was signaled by public TCR beta signatures. General observations from the study: Summed frequency of public TCR beta families distinguished CMV carriers with the relevant HLA. Dominating the ex vivo response were TCR beta clonotypes that were CMV-specific and HLA-C-restricted.

As for this clonotype: Its target is not known.

TCRdb passed the reads through MiXCR, listing each CDR3 protein once. The repertoire consists of hundreds of thousands of distinct CDR3 sequences, with 33% occurring once and the leading ten covering roughly 15%. Between the trimmed V and J ends, which lost 0 bases and 5 bases, there was a span of 10 bases. Germline CDR1 is LGHNA and CDR2 is YSLEER. This CDR3 has 15 amino acids. Material: cultured PBMCs, obtained from culture after CMV antigen stimulation. The rearrangement uses TRBV4-3 and TRBJ2-2; D gene ambiguous. This sequence was found in a human donor in good health (CMV status not recorded). Some clones in this sample may be carry-over from other donors' samples. As DNA, the CDR3 is TGCGCCAGCAGCCAAGAAACGGGTTGGACCGGGGAGCTGTTTTTT. Amino acid sequence: CASSQETGWTGELFF.